These 6 T cell receptor beta chains were sequenced from one sample in a study of T cells in localized non-small cell lung cancer. Profiled with immunoSEQ multiplex PCR; TCRdb holds only in-frame clones, not every one. This sample yields about 83,000 clones, of which 80% are seen a single time; roughly 9% belongs to the top ten. The material was peripheral blood, obtained before any cancer treatment. The receptors were gathered from a female donor at least 60 years old with stage I lung adenocarcinoma.

This sequence joins TRBV5-1 and TRBJ2-1, with no clear D. In germline, CDR1 is SGHRS, CDR2 YFSETQ. The CDR3 covers 14 residues. The ends were cut back, 0 bases at V and 8 bases at J, with 12 bases in the middle. The CDR3 reads CASSLDGRRDEQFF. The CDR3, as DNA: TGCGCCAGCAGCTTGGATGGCAGGCGCGATGAGCAGTTCTTC.

The count of this clone is one. This chain connects TRBV7-9 to TRBJ2-1; the D gene is possibly TRBD2 (6 bases). Germline V gene sequence: CDR1 SEHNR, CDR2 FQNEAQ (reference sequence). Trimming took off 2 bases at V and 5 bases at J, with 19 bases between the two ends. This CDR3 region has 17 residues. As DNA, the CDR3 is TGTGCCAGCAGCTTAAGAGTCGGGCTCCCGGGAGACAATGAGCAGTTCTTC. It is translated as CASSLRVGLPGDNEQFF. The whole variable domain, filled in from reference TRBV7-9 and TRBJ2-1, reads DTGVSQNPRHKITKRGQNVTFRCDPISEHNRLYWYRQTLGQGPEFLTYFQNEAQLEKSRLLSDRFSAERPKGSFSTLEIQRTEQGDSAMYLCASSLRVGLPGDNEQFFGPGTRLTVL.

The chain is built from TRBV7-6 and TRBJ1-4; D unclear. Trimming removed 3 bases at V and 3 bases at J, with 8 bases between. The CDR3 contains 14 residues. The germline CDR1 and CDR2 sequences are SGHVS and FNYEAQ. CDR3 sequence reads: CASSFSGSNEKLFF. The CDR3 region has the DNA TGTGCCAGCAGCTTTAGTGGGTCTAATGAAAAACTGTTTTTT.

The table lists this clone with a few counts. The chain combines TRBV27 with TRBJ1-5; TRBD1 agrees at 7 bases. V dropped 5 bases and J dropped 8; count of bases not matched to a gene: 12. CDR1 and CDR2 from the germline V gene are MNHEY and SMNVEV (reference sequence). The CDR3 is 15 amino acids. The CDR3 here is CASSQTGRGGEPQHF. In DNA form, the CDR3 reads TGTGCCAGCAGTCAGACAGGGAGGGGCGGGGAGCCCCAGCATTTT.

This clone was seen more than once but under ten times. The V and J genes are TRBV6-4 and TRBJ2-2; 11 bases align to TRBD1. The CDR3 runs 17 residues. From germline, CDR1 is MRHNA and CDR2 SNTAGT. V shed 4 bases and J 3 bases; nucleotides not matched to a gene: 7. CDR3: CASSVQAGQGDTGELFF. In DNA form, the CDR3 reads TGTGCCAGCAGTGTACAAGCGGGACAGGGGGACACCGGGGAGCTGTTTTTT.

This rearrangement joins TRBV6-5 to TRBJ1-2; D unclear. V was shortened by 6 bases and J by 4 bases, with 9 bases between the two germline ends. CDR3 length: 12 residues. Germline V gene sequence: CDR1 MNHEY, CDR2 SVGAGI. The CDR3 DNA follows: TGTGCCAGCAGCGGGGTCTTCTATGGCTACACCTTC. Translating gives CASSGVFYGYTF.